The 22 T cell receptor beta chains below come from one sample, sequenced in a study of blood T cell repertoires in COVID-19. Sequenced by immunoSEQ multiplex PCR; TCRdb stores in-frame clones only, minus some. Of nearly 250,000 clones in the sample, 70% to 85% were seen once. The sample was peripheral blood. These receptors came from a woman over 75 with acute or convalescent COVID-19.

The chain joins TRBV24-1 to TRBJ1-2, with TRBD1 matching over 8 bases. CDR3 length equals 16 residues. CDR1 KGHDR and CDR2 SFDVKD come from the germline V gene. The V segment lost 5 bases and the J segment 1 base; nucleotides outside the gene matches: 8. The CDR3 region has the DNA TGTGCCACCAGTGGCGAGAGGACAGGGAATAACTATGGCTACACCTTC. Protein sequence: CATSGERTGNNYGYTF.

The chain joins TRBV5-4 to TRBJ1-2; D is perhaps TRBD1 (6 bases). V was clipped by 4 bases and J by 6 bases, with 16 bases between them. Per germline, CDR1 SGHNT and CDR2 YYREEE (reference sequence). The CDR3 loop spans 14 amino acids. CDR3 nucleotides: TGTGCCAGCAGCGCACCACAGGGACCACATGGCTACACCTTC. Encoded protein: CASSAPQGPHGYTF.

This chain connects TRBV27 to TRBJ1-5; 10 positions agree with TRBD1. The CDR3 has 17 amino acids. The germline V gene has CDR1 MNHEY and CDR2 SMNVEV (reference sequence). The trim removed 5 bases at V and 4 bases at J, leaving 11 bases unmatched. The CDR3 loop is CASSNGQGGARNQPQHF. CDR3 bases: TGTGCCAGCAGTAATGGACAGGGGGGTGCTAGAAATCAGCCCCAGCATTTT.

V and J are TRBV9 and TRBJ1-1; D is uncertain. Trimming took off 3 bases at V and 1 base at J, with 10 bases between the two ends. Per the germline V gene, CDR1 is SGDLS and CDR2 is YYNGEE. This CDR3 region has 14 residues. The CDR3 bases are TGTGCCAGCAGCGCCCAGGTGGGGAACACTGAAGCTTTCTTT. Protein sequence: CASSAQVGNTEAFF.

Worth noting for this clone: Germline and junction disagree at one end, which may indicate a read error. The chain links TRBV7-7 to TRBJ2-5, with D perhaps matching TRBD2 (6 bases). Germline V gene sequence: CDR1 SSHAT, CDR2 FNYEAQ (reference sequence). This CDR3 comprises 14 residues. The CDR3 DNA sequence: TGTGCTAGCAGCTCCGGGGTAGCGGCGGAGACCCAGTACTTC. It translates to CASSSGVAAETQYF.

This clone was counted once. V is TRBV7-2 and J is TRBJ1-6; 7 bases agree with TRBD1. Germline values: CDR1 SGHTA, CDR2 FQGNSA. The CDR3 is 15 residues long. Unmatched junction bases numbered 4, after V lost 8 bases and J lost 0 bases. The CDR3 spells CASGRDSSYNSPLHF. As DNA, the CDR3 is TGTGCCAGCGGCCGGGACAGCTCCTATAATTCACCCCTCCACTTT. Drawing the rest from reference TRBV7-2 and TRBJ1-6, the complete variable domain is GAGVSQSPSNKVTEKGKDVELRCDPISGHTALYWYRQSLGQGLEFLIYFQGNSAPDKSGLPSDRFSAERTGGSVSTLTIQRTQQEDSAVYLCASGRDSSYNSPLHFGNGTRLTVT.

This chain connects TRBV5-4 to TRBJ1-1; no firm D call. This CDR3 is built from 16 residues. Germline CDR1 and CDR2: SGHNT and YYREEE (reference sequence). Between the trimmed V and J ends, which lost 1 base and 0 bases, there was a span of 13 bases. CDR3 bases: TGTGCCAGCAGCTTGTATAGCCGGGTTATGAACACTGAAGCTTTCTTT. It codes for CASSLYSRVMNTEAFF.

The CDR3 spells CASSHRTDMNTEAFF. DNA of the CDR3: TGTGCCAGCAGCCACAGGACAGACATGAACACTGAAGCTTTCTTT. The chain is built from TRBV4-2 and TRBJ1-1, with TRBD1 as a possible D gene (6 bases). Germline V gene lookup returns CDR1 LGHNA and CDR2 YNFKEQ. V was trimmed by 3 bases and J by 0 bases, leaving 11 bases between them. The CDR3 is 15 residues long.

The chain employs TRBV6-5 and TRBJ2-5; a possible D gene is TRBD2 (6 bases). The V end lost 5 bases, the J end lost 5 bases, and 18 bases lay between the germline ends. CDR3 length equals 15 residues. The germline gives CDR1 MNHEY, CDR2 SVGAGI. The CDR3 is CASSRGTPQSETQYF. The CDR3 bases are TGTGCCAGCAGTCGCGGGACTCCCCAATCGGAGACCCAGTACTTC.

J is TRBJ1-5 and V is TRBV7-8; 7 bases fit TRBD1. CDR3 length: 17 amino acids. With 1 base clipped from V and 1 base from J, the junction kept 7 bases outside the gene matches. CDR1 and CDR2 from the germline V gene are SGHVS and FQNEAQ. CDR3 residues: CASSLVGGLTSNQPQHF. CDR3 nucleotide sequence: TGTGCCAGCAGCTTAGTAGGGGGCCTGACCAGCAATCAGCCCCAGCATTTT.

The CDR3: CASSASGSRIIDTQYF. In DNA form, the CDR3 reads TGTGCCAGCAGCGCTAGCGGGAGCAGAATTATTGATACGCAGTATTTT. This chain joins TRBV11-2 and TRBJ2-3, with 10 bases aligning to TRBD2. The germline CDR1 and CDR2 sequences are SGHAT and FQNNGV. Trimming at V came to 5 bases and at J to 6 bases, leaving 11 bases not matched to a gene. The CDR3 has 16 residues.

The CDR3 spells CASGSNRAEQFF. The CDR3 region has the DNA TGTGCTAGTGGTTCCAACCGAGCTGAGCAGTTCTTC. V and J are TRBV12-5 and TRBJ2-1; D remains unclear. V dropped 4 bases and J dropped 9 bases, with 10 bases sitting between them. CDR1 LGHNT and CDR2 FRNRAP come from the germline V gene. The CDR3 spans 12 residues.

CDR3 amino acids: CASSSVPTGGDTEAFF. As DNA, the CDR3 is TGCGCCAGCAGCTCTGTCCCGACAGGTGGGGACACTGAAGCTTTCTTT. The chain employs TRBV5-1 and TRBJ1-1; D possibly corresponds to TRBD1 (6 bases). Germline loops: CDR1 SGHRS, CDR2 YFSETQ. The CDR3 contains 16 residues. The V end lost 3 bases, the J end lost 3 bases, and 18 bases lay between the germline ends.

The sample holds one count of this clone. This chain connects TRBV9 to TRBJ1-5; D uncertain. Trimming removed 0 bases from V and 11 bases from J, with 18 bases in between. Germline assignment: CDR1 SGDLS and CDR2 YYNGEE. The CDR3 has 15 amino acids. As DNA, the CDR3 is TGTGCCAGCAGCGTAGGCCCGGCCCCTAGTTTAGCCCAGCATTTT. Residues: CASSVGPAPSLAQHF.

This chain uses TRBV6-2 or TRBV6-3 with TRBJ2-5; 7 nucleotides line up with TRBD2. Trimming at V came to 2 bases and at J to 4 bases, leaving 7 bases not matched to a gene. The CDR3 length is 15 residues. Germline CDR1 MNHEY, CDR2 SVGEGT. The CDR3: CASSYRAGVVETQYF. Written as DNA, the CDR3 is TGTGCCAGCAGTTACAGGGCGGGAGTAGTAGAGACCCAGTACTTC.

This chain uses TRBV29-1 with TRBJ1-2; D is ambiguous. The germline V gene has CDR1 SQVTM and CDR2 ANQGSEA. This CDR3 has 12 amino acids. Trimming left V 1 base short and J 0 bases short, with 3 bases between. For the CDR3, the DNA is TGCAGCGTTGAAGCGTCTAACTATGGCTACACCTTC. It codes for CSVEASNYGYTF.

This clone was observed a single time. The chain links TRBV10-3 to TRBJ2-7; TRBD2 aligns across 10 bases. Trimming took 6 bases from V and 1 from J; bases not matched to a gene: 6. This CDR3 region has 15 residues. Germline V CDR1 and CDR2: ENHRY, SYGVKD. Here the CDR3 DNA reads TGTGCCATCAGCCCCGGGACTAGCGCGTCCTACGAGCAGTACTTC. Its translation is CAISPGTSASYEQYF.

The chain links TRBV12-5 to TRBJ2-7; 7 bases fit TRBD1. The germline CDR1 and CDR2 sequences are LGHNT and FRNRAP. The V gene end was trimmed by 2 bases and the J gene end by 5 bases; junction bases not matched to a gene: 9. The CDR3 consists of 15 residues. CDR3 bases: TGTGCTAGTGGTTTGCAACAGGGGCCGAAGAACGAGCAGTACTTC. Translation gives CASGLQQGPKNEQYF.

The chain has TRBV28 and TRBJ2-5; D unresolved. The germline gives CDR1 MDHEN, CDR2 SYDVKM. The V end lost 8 bases, the J end lost 8 bases, and 21 bases lay between the germline ends. The CDR3 loop spans 14 amino acids. CDR3 protein: CASAYTSGSRTQYF. The CDR3 bases are TGTGCCAGCGCTTATACCTCAGGAAGCCGAACCCAGTACTTC.

This chain connects TRBV28 to TRBJ1-2, with TRBD1 matching over 9 bases. V dropped 6 bases and J dropped 8; count of bases not matched to a gene: 10. CDR1 and CDR2 (germline): MDHEN, SYDVKM. This CDR3 contains 14 residues. CDR3 DNA: TGTGCCAGCAGAGGGACAGGGAGGCAGTTCGGCTACACCTTC. Amino acid sequence: CASRGTGRQFGYTF.

The chain recombines TRBV27 with TRBJ2-7; 12 bases map to TRBD1. CDR1 is MNHEY and CDR2 is SMNVEV in the germline V gene (reference sequence). V dropped 3 bases and J dropped 1; count of bases not matched to a gene: 13. The CDR3 is 19 residues long. The CDR3 region is CASSFKTPGTGGASYEQYF. The CDR3 DNA is TGTGCCAGCAGTTTTAAGACCCCGGGGACAGGGGGCGCGTCCTACGAGCAGTACTTC.

This clone has just one count. The rearrangement joins TRBV3-1 (or the pseudogene TRBV3-2) to TRBJ2-3; perhaps TRBD2 as D (5 bases). CDR3 length: 16 residues. The germline V gene encodes CDR1 LGHDT and CDR2 YNNKEL (reference sequence). Trimming shortened V by 1 base and J by 2 bases, and 13 bases separated the two germline ends. CDR3 bases: TGTGCCAGCAGCCAAGTTGCGGGCGCTCTCACAGATACGCAGTATTTT. It is translated as CASSQVAGALTDTQYF.